This TCR beta chain appears in the sequencing data of a study of cytomegalovirus exposure and HLA in healthy donors. Turning to the study itself: Ancestry clustering placed around 81% of roughly 400 genotyped donors in the Caucasian-associated cluster.

Findings and caveats of the study: Several top significant clusters appeared, in a later analysis, to be linked to common viral pathogens.

It was with 60 Vbeta and 13 Jbeta primers that the PCR ran. In the original analysis: Counted up in a later analysis, unique TCR beta chains came to about 80 million, with 9.5 million to 13 million shared. Sequencing was performed with immunoSEQ multiplex PCR; in TCRdb, only in-frame clones are kept and a portion is missing. V, J and clone size derive from that table, while D and trimming were established from the DNA sequence. The sample shows around 200,000 clones, 65% to 90% of them seen only once. About this clone: Its target is not known.

The sequenced material came from PBMCs. The receptor's source is a woman between 50 and 59 years old in good health and CMV-seronegative.

The CDR3 sequence is CASSLLQGASGYTF. In nucleotides, the CDR3 is TGTGCCAGCAGCCTCTTACAGGGGGCAAGTGGCTACACCTTC. The chain is built from TRBV7-9 and TRBJ1-2; 9 nucleotides line up with TRBD1. The CDR3 sequence is 14 residues long. V was pared by 5 bases and J by 7 bases, with 8 bases of the junction left unmatched. Germline lookup yields CDR1 SEHNR and CDR2 FQNEAQ (reference sequence). Together with reference TRBV7-9 and TRBJ1-2, the CDR3 gives the full variable domain: DTGVSQNPRHKITKRGQNVTFRCDPISEHNRLYWYRQTLGQGPEFLTYFQNEAQLEKSRLLSDRFSAERPKGSFSTLEIQRTEQGDSAMYLCASSLLQGASGYTFGSGTRLTVV.